The clone carrying this TCR beta chain was recorded a few times. The antigen is undetermined. This CDR3 spans 12 amino acids. CDR1 SGHAT and CDR2 FQNNGV come from the germline V gene. V dropped 4 bases and J dropped 1 base, with 4 bases sitting between them. The sample comes from a study of OX40 agonist ivuxolimab in advanced cancers. Overall study findings and caveats: The study observed clonal expansion of CD4+ and CD8+ blood T cells by week 6 at 0.1 to 3.0 mg/kg.

Excluded were patients having autoimmune disease history or systemic immunosuppression. Libraries were prepared by immunoSEQ multiplex PCR; TCRdb keeps only in-frame clonotypes and omits some of them. The sample lists approximately 70,000 clones; 75% to 90% were seen once. The source is an adult with an advanced solid tumor such as melanoma, head and neck, liver or kidney cancer. This specimen consisted of CD4+ or CD8+ T cells sorted from blood, obtained in a trial of the OX40 agonist ivuxolimab. The chain recombines TRBV11-2 with TRBJ2-5; D is unclear. This CDR3 is CASSSSQETQYF. The CDR3, as DNA: TGTGCCAGCAGCTCATCCCAAGAGACCCAGTACTTC.